These 31 T cell receptor beta chains were all obtained from the same sample, sequenced in a study of glioma-infiltrating T cells after dendritic cell vaccination (dated by TCRdb to about 2016). What the time point label conveys for this sample: after dendritic cell vaccination, including at tumor progression/relapse. Libraries were made using the immunoSEQ multiplex PCR assay. This is the immuneACCESS table as TCRdb keeps it, with only in-frame sequences that have V and J called. A part of the clones is gone; compared with another copy, unresolved V genes explain less than half, and the rest is unexplained. The table for this sample lists about 10,000 clones; roughly 86% of them were counted only once. About two fifths of the sample lies in the top ten. The sample was blood, taken after dendritic cell vaccination. These receptors were obtained from a human donor with glioblastoma.

This clone occurred once. This sequence joins TRBV4-2 and TRBJ2-7, with D possibly matching TRBD2 (5 bases). The germline V gene encodes CDR1 LGHNA and CDR2 YNFKEQ. The CDR3 spans 15 residues. V lost 2 bases and J lost 2, with 13 bases in between. CDR3 sequence reads: CASSQYRDYTYEQYF. The CDR3 bases are TGTGCCAGCAGCCAATACCGGGATTACACCTACGAGCAGTACTTC.

This clone showed up just a few times. The chain recombines TRBV5-1 with TRBJ2-2; 8 bases match TRBD2. Germline trimming cut 1 base from V and 1 base from J; bases unmatched to any gene: 0. This CDR3 has 15 amino acids. Germline CDR1 is SGHRS and CDR2 is YFSETQ. CDR3 DNA: TGCGCCAGCAGCTTGACTAGCGGGAACACCGGGGAGCTGTTTTTT. This translates into CASSLTSGNTGELFF.

J is TRBJ2-7 and V is TRBV5-4, with TRBD1 matching 10 bases. V lost 10 bases to trimming and J lost 2 bases; unmatched junction nucleotides: 6. CDR3 length: 13 residues. In germline, CDR1 is SGHNT, CDR2 YYREEE (reference sequence). The CDR3 reads CASGTGVPYEQYF. CDR3 nucleotide sequence: TGTGCCTCTGGGACAGGGGTTCCCTACGAGCAGTACTTC.

The chain has TRBV6-1 and TRBJ1-2, with TRBD1 matching 8 bases. Germline CDR1 is MNHNS and CDR2 is SASEGT. V trimming: 0 bases; J trimming: 5 bases; junction bases outside the gene matches: 2. The CDR3 extends over 14 amino acids. The CDR3 region has the DNA TGTGCCAGCAGTGAAGCCGGGACAGGATATGGCTACACCTTC. As protein: CASSEAGTGYGYTF.

Here the CDR3 reads CASSVRGGEDTQYF. The DNA of the CDR3 is TGTGCCAGCAGCGTACGGGGGGGGGAAGATACGCAGTATTTT. This chain links TRBV9 with TRBJ2-3, with 8 bases matching TRBD2. The CDR3 is made up of 14 amino acids. J gave up 5 bases and V 1 base, and 3 bases lay outside the gene matches. Germline CDR1 reads SGDLS; CDR2 reads YYNGEE.

The chain joins TRBV18 to TRBJ2-3; 7 bases line up with TRBD2. The CDR3 has 15 residues. J gave up 5 bases and V 1 base, and 6 bases lay outside the gene matches. Germline CDR1 is KGHSH and CDR2 is LQKENI. The CDR3 here is CASSPLREWGDTQYF. The DNA of the CDR3 is TGTGCCAGCTCACCACTGCGGGAGTGGGGAGATACGCAGTATTTT.

The chain carries TRBV14 and TRBJ1-2, with 9 positions matching TRBD1. Germline V gives CDR1 SGHDN, CDR2 FVKESK. This CDR3 spans 16 amino acids. Losses at the gene ends were 1 base for V and 2 bases for J; bases not matched to a gene: 5. CDR3 nucleotides: TGTGCCAGCAGCCAAGGGTTGGGACAGGGCAACTATGGCTACACCTTC. This sequence encodes CASSQGLGQGNYGYTF.

The chain uses TRBV19 and TRBJ1-3, with TRBD1 as a possible D gene (5 bases). V was trimmed by 4 bases and J by 5 bases, leaving 18 bases between them. Germline V gives CDR1 LNHDA, CDR2 SQIVND (reference sequence). This CDR3 is 16 amino acids long. CDR3 protein: CASSTPSGGNRNTIYF. CDR3 sequence (DNA): TGTGCCAGTAGTACACCCAGCGGGGGTAACCGAAACACCATATATTTT.

V and J are TRBV7-9 and TRBJ2-2; 7 nucleotides line up with TRBD1. With V trimmed by 5 bases and J by 0 bases, 6 bases remained unmatched. The CDR3 is 16 residues long. CDR1 is SEHNR and CDR2 is FQNEAQ in the germline V gene (reference sequence). The CDR3, as DNA: TGTGCCAGCAGCCGACCCAGGGGGTCGAACACCGGGGAGCTGTTTTTT. Translation: CASSRPRGSNTGELFF. Together with reference TRBV7-9 and TRBJ2-2, the CDR3 gives the full variable domain: DTGVSQNPRHKITKRGQNVTFRCDPISEHNRLYWYRQTLGQGPEFLTYFQNEAQLEKSRLLSDRFSAERPKGSFSTLEIQRTEQGDSAMYLCASSRPRGSNTGELFFGEGSRLTVL.

J is TRBJ1-2 and V is TRBV6-6; 10 bases are shared with TRBD1. J was trimmed by 5 bases and V by 6 bases; bases with no gene match: 9. Germline CDR1 reads MNHNY; CDR2 reads SVGAGI (reference sequence). The CDR3 has 15 amino acids. CDR3 loop: CASSRPGTGVYGYTF. The CDR3 bases are TGTGCCAGCAGCCGCCCAGGGACAGGGGTGTATGGCTACACCTTC.

This clone was detected only a few times. The CDR3 reads CASSHDFYNEQFF. The CDR3 DNA sequence: TGCGCCAGCAGCCACGACTTCTACAATGAGCAGTTCTTC. This chain connects TRBV5-1 to TRBJ2-1; D unclear. Germline values: CDR1 SGHRS, CDR2 YFSETQ. Trimming left V 4 bases short and J 3 bases short, with 8 bases between. The CDR3 contains 13 residues.

The chain carries TRBV11-2 and TRBJ1-1; the D gene is possibly TRBD1 (6 bases). Trimming left V 5 bases short and J 10 bases short, with 14 bases between. The CDR3 has 12 amino acids. CDR1 is SGHAT and CDR2 is FQNNGV in the germline V gene. CDR3 DNA: TGTGCCAGCAGCGAACAGGGTGGAGGAGCTTTCTTT. Its translation is CASSEQGGGAFF.

The chain couples TRBV27 to TRBJ1-2, with 8 bases fitting TRBD1. CDR3 length: 13 residues. Losses at the gene ends were 5 bases for V and 8 bases for J; bases not matched to a gene: 7. Germline CDR1 is MNHEY and CDR2 is SMNVEV (reference sequence). This chain's CDR3 is CASSPRQGNGYTF. CDR3 DNA: TGTGCCAGCAGTCCCAGACAGGGGAACGGCTACACCTTC.

This chain connects TRBV2 to TRBJ1-2; D is unclear. The CDR3 has 13 amino acids. V was clipped by 7 bases and J by 2 bases, with 11 bases between them. Germline CDR1 SNHLY, CDR2 FYNNEI. The CDR3 DNA sequence: TGTGCCAGCAATACCGAGTGGAACTATGGCTACACCTTC. Its translation is CASNTEWNYGYTF.

This clone has just one count. The gene calls are TRBV6-6 and TRBJ1-4, with 7 bases matching TRBD1. V shed 7 bases, J shed 1 base, and the junction held 9 bases outside the gene matches. This CDR3 is 16 amino acids long. The V gene's germline CDR1 is MNHNY and CDR2 SVGAGI (reference sequence). The CDR3: CASNDRVGRTNEKLFF. In DNA, the CDR3 is TGTGCCAGCAACGACAGGGTTGGGCGAACTAATGAAAAACTGTTTTTT.

The chain is built from TRBV5-6 and TRBJ1-1, with D hard to call. Germline CDR1 is SGHDT and CDR2 is YYEEEE. CDR3 length: 14 residues. Between the trimmed V and J ends, which lost 3 bases and 1 base, there was a span of 10 bases. The CDR3 DNA reads as TGTGCCAGCAGCTCGAGGTTCGGGAACACTGAAGCTTTCTTT. This gives the protein CASSSRFGNTEAFF.

The chain recombines TRBV18 with TRBJ1-5; D unclear. Trimming pared 2 bases from V and 3 bases from J, leaving 11 bases between. CDR1 is KGHSH and CDR2 is LQKENI in the germline V gene. There are 15 residues in the CDR3. In DNA, the CDR3 is TGTGCCAGCTCACCAGGGGAGACTATCAATCAGCCCCAGCATTTT. Its protein is CASSPGETINQPQHF.

The rearrangement uses TRBV14 and TRBJ2-1, with 8 bases matching TRBD1. Germline-derived CDR1 and CDR2 are SGHDN and FVKESK. The CDR3 runs 18 residues. Trimming took 0 bases from V and 5 from J; bases not matched to a gene: 12. CDR3 DNA sequence: TGTGCCAGCAGCCAAGATACTCTTCGGACAGGGTACAACAATGAGCAGTTCTTC. It encodes CASSQDTLRTGYNNEQFF.

The CDR3 DNA follows: TGCAGCGTTGAAGGACTAGCGCCCAGCACAGATACGCAGTATTTT. Its translation is CSVEGLAPSTDTQYF. This chain joins TRBV29-1 and TRBJ2-3; TRBD2 aligns across 8 bases. The CDR3 covers 15 residues. Losses at the gene ends were 1 base for V and 0 bases for J; bases not matched to a gene: 3. Looked up from germline, CDR1 is SQVTM and CDR2 is ANQGSEA.

J is TRBJ2-7 and V is TRBV6-1; D may be TRBD1 (6 bases). The CDR3 is made up of 16 amino acids. The germline V and J ends were trimmed by 3 bases and 0 bases, with 15 bases remaining between them. Per germline, CDR1 MNHNS and CDR2 SASEGT. The CDR3 reads CASSDMGQGSSYEQYF. In nucleotides, the CDR3 is TGTGCCAGCAGTGATATGGGGCAGGGGAGCTCCTACGAGCAGTACTTC.

The chain couples TRBV7-2 to TRBJ2-7; 7 bases are a match to TRBD2. This CDR3 contains 16 residues. J gave up 0 bases and V 5 bases, and 10 bases lay outside the gene matches. The V gene's germline CDR1 is SGHTA and CDR2 FQGNSA. The DNA of the CDR3 is TGTGCCAGCAGCCCCATGAGCGGGATCAGCTCCTACGAGCAGTACTTC. Amino acid sequence: CASSPMSGISSYEQYF. The whole variable domain, remainder taken from reference TRBV7-2 and TRBJ2-7, is GAGVSQSPSNKVTEKGKDVELRCDPISGHTALYWYRQSLGQGLEFLIYFQGNSAPDKSGLPSDRFSAERTGGSVSTLTIQRTQQEDSAVYLCASSPMSGISSYEQYFGPGTRLTVT.

The gene calls are TRBV6-6 and TRBJ2-3; 16 nucleotides agree with TRBD2. The V gene's germline CDR1 is MNHNY and CDR2 SVGAGI (reference sequence). CDR3 length: 16 amino acids. With V trimmed by 4 bases and J by 6 bases, 4 bases remained unmatched. CDR3 in DNA: TGTGCCAGCAGTTCGGGACTAGCGGGAGGGAGGGATACGCAGTATTTT. It specifies CASSSGLAGGRDTQYF.

The chain employs TRBV5-6 and TRBJ2-7; D is unclear. The CDR3 is made up of 14 amino acids. V lost 0 bases, J lost 3 bases, and 10 bases lay in between. Germline V gene data show CDR1 as SGHDT and CDR2 as YYEEEE. The chain's CDR3 is CASSLADFDYEQYF. CDR3 bases: TGTGCCAGCAGCTTGGCTGACTTTGACTACGAGCAGTACTTC.

This clone has more than one count but fewer than ten. This chain links TRBV12-5 with TRBJ2-5; TRBD1 might be the D (8 bases). Trimming took 1 base from V and 7 from J, leaving 28 bases between them. The CDR3 has 19 amino acids. CDR1 is LGHNT and CDR2 is FRNRAP in the germline V gene. CDR3 DNA: TGTGCTAGTGGTTTGGACTCCATCCCCGGACAGGGCGGGGGAAGGACCCAGTACTTC. Translated, it gives CASGLDSIPGQGGGRTQYF.

The chain is built from TRBV4-1 and TRBJ1-2, with D unresolved. The CDR3 extends over 16 amino acids. V was pared by 4 bases and J by 0 bases, with 15 bases between. Germline V gene data show CDR1 as MGHRA and CDR2 as YSYEKL. The CDR3 here is CASSLSRDLTNYGYTF. In DNA, the CDR3 is TGCGCCAGCAGCCTTAGTCGGGATTTAACTAACTATGGCTACACCTTC.

This clone was counted only a few times. The chain combines TRBV29-1 with TRBJ2-1; D is unresolved. The CDR3 is 11 amino acids. Trimming pared 5 bases from V and 9 bases from J, leaving 11 bases between. Germline assignment: CDR1 SQVTM and CDR2 ANQGSEA. CDR3 sequence (DNA): TGCAGCGTTACCCAGTTGTTTGAGCAGTTCTTC. Amino acids: CSVTQLFEQFF.

The chain links TRBV5-1 to TRBJ2-7; 8 positions match TRBD2. The germline V gene encodes CDR1 SGHRS and CDR2 YFSETQ. The CDR3 length is 12 residues. J was trimmed by 7 bases and V by 0 bases; bases with no gene match: 0. CDR3 sequence reads: CASSLERGEQYF. The CDR3 bases are TGCGCCAGCAGCTTGGAGCGGGGGGAGCAGTACTTC.

This clone was seen just once. In DNA form, the CDR3 reads TGTGCCTGGAGTGGGCAGGGTGAAGCTTTCTTT. Protein sequence: CAWSGQGEAFF. This chain joins TRBV30 and TRBJ1-1, with D maybe TRBD1 (5 bases). Germline CDR1 and CDR2: GTSNPN and SVGIG (reference sequence). This CDR3 has 11 amino acids. V shed 1 base and J shed 7 bases, with 7 bases lying between them.

This clone turned up a few times. This sequence joins TRBV28 and TRBJ2-7, with D perhaps TRBD1 (5 bases). This CDR3 has 13 residues. The germline gives CDR1 MDHEN, CDR2 SYDVKM. Trimming removed 6 bases from V and 3 bases from J, with 12 bases in between. CDR3 sequence: CASSQTDSYEQYF. The DNA for the CDR3 is TGTGCCAGCAGCCAAACTGACAGCTACGAGCAGTACTTC.

The chain couples TRBV4-3 to TRBJ1-2, with TRBD1 as a possible D gene (5 bases). CDR1 LGHNA and CDR2 YSLEER come from the germline V gene. The germline V and J ends were trimmed by 0 bases and 4 bases, with 15 bases remaining between them. This CDR3 region has 16 residues. The CDR3 here is CASSQDYGDYIYGYTF. CDR3 nucleotides: TGCGCCAGCAGCCAAGATTATGGGGACTACATCTATGGCTACACCTTC.

As DNA, the CDR3 is TGTGCCAGCAGCGTAGCTGATAGCGGGACCTACGAGCAGTACTTC. It yields the protein CASSVADSGTYEQYF. The rearrangement uses TRBV9 and TRBJ2-7; TRBD2 matches at 8 bases. Germline assignment: CDR1 SGDLS and CDR2 YYNGEE. The CDR3 spans 15 residues. Losses at the gene ends were 0 bases for V and 2 bases for J; bases not matched to a gene: 4.